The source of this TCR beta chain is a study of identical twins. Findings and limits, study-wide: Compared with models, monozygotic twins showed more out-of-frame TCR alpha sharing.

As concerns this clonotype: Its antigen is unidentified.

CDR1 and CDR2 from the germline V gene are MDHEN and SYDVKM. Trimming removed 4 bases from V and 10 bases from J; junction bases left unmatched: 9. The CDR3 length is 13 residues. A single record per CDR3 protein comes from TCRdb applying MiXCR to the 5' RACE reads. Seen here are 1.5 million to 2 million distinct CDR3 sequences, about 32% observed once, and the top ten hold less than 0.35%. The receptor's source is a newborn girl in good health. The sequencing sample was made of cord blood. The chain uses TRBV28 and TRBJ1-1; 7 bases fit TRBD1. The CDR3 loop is CASSSPPAGGAFF. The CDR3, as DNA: TGTGCCAGCAGTTCCCCTCCCGCAGGGGGAGCTTTCTTT.